This T cell receptor beta chain was found in a study of T cell clones after liver transplantation. Whole-study context: Post-transplant blood was tracked for graft-donor-reactive T cell clones identified in a pre-transplant mixed lymphocyte reaction. As an antigen-independent comparator, third-party-reactive TCRbeta sequences came from pre-transplant mixed lymphocyte reactions. Three of the eight recipients were HCV-positive; the rest had non-autoimmune, non-viral transplant indications.

Comment on this clone: Antigen: not known.

Data came from immunoSEQ multiplex PCR; TCRdb stores just in-frame clones and leaves some out. Here the sample spans 68,000 or so clones, about 92% being singletons. The germline CDR1 and CDR2 sequences are SGHRS and YFSETQ. The CDR3 covers 18 residues. Trimming stripped 4 bases from V and 6 bases from J, with 25 bases between. Findings and caveats of the study: Low donor cell numbers restricted donor-reactive repertoire measurement in two subjects.

Material: CD4+ T cells from blood, obtained approximately 26 months after liver transplant. The V gene is TRBV5-1, the J gene TRBJ2-2; the D gene is possibly TRBD2 (6 bases). This sequence originates from a human patient who received a liver transplant. Some of these T cells may belong to the graft donor. The CDR3 DNA follows: TGCGCCAGCAGCCTGACTCCGGGAGTCGGTCAGCGGTCCGGGGAGCTGTTTTTT. The encoded protein is CASSLTPGVGQRSGELFF.